This TCR beta chain originates from a study of blood T cell repertoires in COVID-19. Overall study: T cells, B-cell-depleted T cells, or PBMCs provided the cDNA or gDNA that served as material.

TCRdb's copy holds only in-frame clones and misses some; the assay was immunoSEQ multiplex PCR. The sample carries over 55,000 clones, 84% recorded once. This clone was seen once. The CDR3 spans 14 residues. Trimming shortened V by 4 bases and J by 9 bases, and 18 bases separated the two germline ends. Germline V gene data show CDR1 as SGHVS and CDR2 as FQNEAQ. This TCR derives from a man between 50 and 59 years old with active COVID-19. V usage is TRBV7-8 and J usage is TRBJ1-1, with D possibly being TRBD1 (5 bases). Sequencing was done on a sample of peripheral blood. CDR3 coding DNA: TGTGCCAGCAGCTCTAAACAGGAGCAAAGGAAAGCTTTCTTT. Protein product: CASSSKQEQRKAFF. Looking up the rest from reference TRBV7-8 and TRBJ1-1 gives the full variable domain: GAGVSQSPRYKVAKRGQDVALRCDPISGHVSLFWYQQALGQGPEFLTYFQNEAQLDKSGLPSDRFFAERPEGSVSTLKIQRTQQEDSAVYLCASSSKQEQRKAFFGQGTRLTVV.